A single sample is the source of the 15 T cell receptor beta chains below, sequenced in a study of response to subunit inactivated influenza vaccine. One entry per CDR3 protein results from TCRdb running MiXCR on the RT-PCR reads. The top ten clones hold about an eighth of a sample with about 530,000 distinct CDR3 sequences, 10% to 15% of them seen once. The source material was PBMCs from blood, sampled around seven weeks after vaccination. The receptors were sampled from a man aged 50 to 60 who received an inactivated influenza vaccine.

The chain carries TRBV6-5 and TRBJ2-2, with TRBD2 matching 9 bases. V lost 4 bases, J lost 4 bases, and 4 bases stayed unmatched. Germline CDR1 MNHEY, CDR2 SVGAGI. The CDR3 extends over 15 amino acids. The DNA of the CDR3 is TGTGCCAGCAGTTTAGGGACTAGCCGCACCGGGGAGCTGTTTTTT. Its protein product is CASSLGTSRTGELFF.

This clonotype occurred a few times. V gene TRBV29-1 combines with J gene TRBJ2-5; TRBD2 matches 9 bases. V was clipped by 4 bases and J by 2 bases; unmatched bases: 14. Germline lookup yields CDR1 SQVTM and CDR2 ANQGSEA. The CDR3 contains 17 residues. In DNA form, the CDR3 reads TGCAGCGTTGGGGGCGGTAGTAGCGGGGGCTTTCAAGAGACCCAGTACTTC. This sequence encodes CSVGGGSSGGFQETQYF.

The table lists this clonotype with a few counts. V is TRBV10-3 and J is TRBJ1-1; D may be TRBD1 (6 bases). The germline CDR1 and CDR2 sequences are ENHRY and SYGVKD. Deletions cut 4 bases from V and 5 bases from J, with 17 bases between. This CDR3 region has 15 residues. The CDR3 reads CAISGGGHATTEAFF. CDR3 coding DNA: TGTGCCATCAGTGGGGGGGGACATGCAACAACTGAAGCTTTCTTT.

The chain has TRBV7-9 and TRBJ2-3, with D unclear. The germline V and J ends were trimmed by 5 bases and 1 base, with 7 bases remaining between them. The CDR3 spans 13 residues. Germline CDR1 and CDR2: SEHNR and FQNEAQ (reference sequence). CDR3: CASSNTGTDTQYF. The CDR3 region has the DNA TGTGCCAGCAGCAATACGGGCACAGATACGCAGTATTTT.

This chain joins TRBV3-1 and TRBJ1-6, with D unresolved. Germline values: CDR1 LGHDT, CDR2 YNNKEL (reference sequence). The CDR3 runs 12 residues. V was trimmed by 1 base and J by 9 bases, leaving 4 bases between them. In nucleotides, the CDR3 is TGTGCCAGCAGCCAAGCACGTTCACCCCTCCACTTT. Amino acids: CASSQARSPLHF.

This clonotype has only a few counts. For the CDR3, the DNA is TGTGCCATCAGGGGAGACGAGCAAGAGACCCAGTACTTC. This translates into CAIRGDEQETQYF. The chain is built from TRBV10-3 and TRBJ2-5; D is possibly TRBD2 (5 bases). There are 13 residues in the CDR3. Per the germline V gene, CDR1 is ENHRY and CDR2 is SYGVKD. V was shortened by 6 bases and J by 2 bases, with 10 bases between the two germline ends.

This clonotype came up many times. The V call is TRBV6-1, the J call TRBJ1-2; perhaps TRBD1 as D (5 bases). The germline gives CDR1 MNHNS, CDR2 SASEGT. There are 13 residues in the CDR3. V lost 4 bases and J lost 4, with 10 bases in between. CDR3 in DNA: TGTGCCAGCAGTGTCAGGGTTAGCTATGGCTACACCTTC. It yields the protein CASSVRVSYGYTF.

In its sample, this clonotype was seen a few times. The J gene is TRBJ2-1, the V gene TRBV11-2, with a tentative D call TRBD1 (5 bases). CDR3 length: 17 amino acids. Germline assignment: CDR1 SGHAT and CDR2 FQNNGV. V lost 3 bases and J lost 12, with 27 bases in between. DNA of the CDR3: TGTGCCAGCAGCTTGGGCCGCTCCCCGGACATCCTCCGAGGGCAGTTCTTC. It codes for CASSLGRSPDILRGQFF.

In its sample, this clonotype was seen many times. The chain employs TRBV7-2 and TRBJ2-1; 8 nucleotides agree with TRBD2. CDR3 length: 14 residues. Germline trimming cut 5 bases from V and 4 bases from J; bases unmatched to any gene: 4. The germline CDR1 and CDR2 sequences are SGHTA and FQGNSA. Here the CDR3 reads CASSELAVYNEQFF. CDR3 bases: TGTGCCAGCAGCGAACTAGCGGTTTACAATGAGCAGTTCTTC.

The chain combines TRBV12-3 or TRBV12-4 with TRBJ2-2, with 7 bases aligning to TRBD2. The ends lost 5 bases at V and 6 bases at J; junction bases unmatched: 6. The CDR3 has 14 amino acids. The CDR3 region is CASSLKSGAGELFF. The CDR3 region has the DNA TGTGCCAGCAGTCTAAAAAGCGGGGCCGGGGAGCTGTTTTTT.

In DNA, the CDR3 is TGTGCCAGCGCCGCGGGAGGTTTCTACAATGAGCAGTTCTTC. Encoded protein: CASAAGGFYNEQFF. The rearrangement links TRBV7-6 to TRBJ2-1, with TRBD2 matching over 8 bases. The V segment lost 8 bases and the J segment 3 bases; nucleotides outside the gene matches: 6. The germline V gene encodes CDR1 SGHVS and CDR2 FNYEAQ. There are 14 residues in the CDR3. Full variable domain (missing parts from reference TRBV7-6 and TRBJ2-1): GAGVSQSPRYKVTKRGQDVALRCDPISGHVSLYWYRQALGQGPEFLTYFNYEAQQDKSGLPNDRFSAERPEGSISTLTIQRTEQRDSAMYRCASAAGGFYNEQFFGPGTRLTVL.

In this sample, this clonotype turned up many times. The chain joins TRBV12-3 or TRBV12-4 to TRBJ2-1; 13 nucleotides match TRBD2. J was trimmed by 5 bases and V by 7 bases; bases with no gene match: 2. The CDR3 is made up of 14 amino acids. The chain's CDR3 is CASKGTSGDNEQFF. For the CDR3, the DNA is TGTGCCAGCAAAGGGACTAGCGGGGACAATGAGCAGTTCTTC.

This clonotype was seen many times. This chain connects TRBV6-1 to TRBJ2-1; 8 positions agree with TRBD2. With V trimmed by 5 bases and J by 4 bases, 7 bases remained unmatched. The CDR3 length is 15 residues. Germline loops: CDR1 MNHNS, CDR2 SASEGT. CDR3 nucleotides: TGTGCCAGCAGTCCGAGCGGGAGCGAATACAATGAGCAGTTCTTC. It encodes CASSPSGSEYNEQFF.

The gene calls are TRBV24-1 and TRBJ2-5; 7 bases line up with TRBD1. Germline CDR1 reads KGHDR; CDR2 reads SFDVKD. The V and J ends lost 5 bases and 0 bases, in that order; junction bases with no gene match: 14. This CDR3 contains 18 residues. The CDR3 nucleotides are TGTGCCACCAGTGGGCCGAACGTACAGGGGTTGTACCAAGAGACCCAGTACTTC. This gives the protein CATSGPNVQGLYQETQYF.

This clonotype occurred many times. The chain combines TRBV4-1 with TRBJ2-5; D remains unclear. V was shortened by 0 bases and J by 7 bases, with 15 bases between the two germline ends. The CDR3 contains 15 residues. Germline CDR1 and CDR2: MGHRA and YSYEKL. CDR3 DNA: TGCGCCAGCAGCCAAGAAATGCCACCTCTCTGGACCCAGTACTTC. This encodes CASSQEMPPLWTQYF.